This TCR beta chain derives from a study of T cells after yellow fever vaccination (dated by TCRdb to the late 2010s). A note on the overall study: The SMART-Seq v4 Ultra Low Input RNA kit was used to prepare libraries from fractions with low cell numbers. Two healthy male donors, one aged 18 to 30 and one aged 30 to 40 years, were included in the cohort. Bulk TCR alpha and beta repertoires were sequenced longitudinally to track T-cell clones before and after primary and booster YFV17D yellow fever vaccination. Blood samples were taken at several timepoints before and after primary and secondary immunization, and bulk PBMC replicates and cell subsets were isolated. Study-level results and caveats: Most clones expanded after primary vaccination (approximately 97% of CD4 and around 88% of CD8) were re-detected after the booster, suggesting that broad memory maintenance occurred. Compared with the primary T-cell response, the secondary T-cell response was weaker but faster, peaking on day 5 rather than day 15. FACS-sorted repertoires could contain abundant contaminating clonotypes from the bulk population, so computational filtering was required. A small share of clonotypes occurred in both CD4 and CD8 compartments, likely arising from convergent recombination. Only a couple of donors were included in the study, so the extent to which the findings can be generalized is limited.

This clonotype was found a few times. The antigen it binds to is not known. The sample holds no much larger clone one base away, and base qualities are not on file. Spanning cysteine to phenylalanine, the CDR3 consists of 14 amino acids. The kept DNA is CDR3 alone, 42 bases in frame from the first base. V is reduced by 3 bases and J by 5 bases, leaving a spacing of 14 bases between them. For sequencing, an Illumina NovaSeq 6000 was employed. TCR cDNA was made using 5'RACE template switching, a step that added a universal primer site and unique molecular identifiers. Priming of cDNA synthesis was performed from both the TCR alpha and TCR beta constant segments. Two PCR steps were used to amplify libraries, with sample barcodes and sequencing adapters being added in the second step. Sequencing of the libraries was done on either Illumina HiSeq 2500 (2x100 bp) or NovaSeq (2x150 bp). The authors' pipeline ran thus. Reads were demultiplexed and collapsed into UMI consensus sequences with MIGEC, and V(D)J alignment was performed with MiXCR. Using edgeR on replicate PBMC samples, clonotypes were called vaccine-responding if FDR was below 0.01 and the log2 fold change was above 5 up to day 15. Each bulk clonotype received a CD4 or CD8 identity based on whether the sequenced CD4 or CD8 repertoire contained that clonotype at higher abundance. TCRdb ran its own pipeline on the public reads, namely fastp trimming at Q25 and MiXCR clone calling, and kept in-frame beta chains. When rows share a CDR3 protein, they turn into one entry using the most common DNA and genes. What appears here as the V and J calls and clone size reflects TCRdb's work, not the paper's. In all, the sample holds 300,000 to 400,000 distinct CDR3 sequences, and roughly an eighth of those were seen once. The ten largest clones capture about 3% of the sample.

This specimen's treatment or condition label, interpreted: live attenuated yellow fever vaccine strain. A standard Ficoll-Paque protocol was used to isolate PBMCs from peripheral blood. Dynabeads CD4 and CD8 positive selection kits were used to isolate the CD4 and CD8 T-cell fractions. TriZol was used to extract RNA from bulk PBMCs, CD4 and CD8 fractions, and dextramer-positive and dextramer-negative fractions. Rearrangement joined TRBV12-3 or TRBV12-4 to TRBJ2-7, with the identity of the D gene unclear. The starting material was CD4+ T cells sorted from PBMCs, obtained 15 days after the yellow fever booster vaccination. This TCR was recovered from a man aged 18-30 years who received the YFV17D yellow fever vaccine. The CDR3 reads CASSLPPIINEQYF. The bases read TGTGCCAGCAGTTTGCCTCCTATCATCAACGAGCAGTACTTC.